The rows below give T cell receptor beta chains drawn from one sample of a study of regulatory T cells in long-lasting Graves disease. TCRdb re-called the multiplex PCR reads with MiXCR, one entry per CDR3 protein. The sample contains hundreds of thousands of distinct CDR3 sequences, roughly 13% of which appear only once. A further study also used this sample, focusing on T cells in Graves' hyperthyroidism and ophthalmopathy.

The starting material was peripheral blood mononuclear cells (PBMCs), obtained at new diagnosis, from a patient treated with antithyroid drugs. All receptors derive from a man aged 25 to 40 with Graves disease. CDR3s include the opening cysteine and the closing phenylalanine or tryptophan. The order of the fields is clone size, J gene, V gene, D gene, CDR3 DNA, CDR3 protein. A D gene is named only where the DNA matches it firmly. Rows may omit the clone size; those that give it use once, few, many or a size class.

size: many; J: TRBJ2-7; V: TRBV7-9; D: NA; DNA: TGTGCCAGCAGCTCACAGGGCTACGAGCAGTACTTC; CDR3: CASSSQGYEQYF
size: NA; J: TRBJ1-1; V: TRBV7-9; D: NA; DNA: TGTGCCAGCAGCTTAGCCTCAGGGTGGTATGAGAACACTGAAGCTTTCTTT; CDR3: CASSLASGWYENTEAFF
size: many; J: TRBJ2-5; V: TRBV20-1; D: NA; DNA: TGCAGTGCTAGGTTTGCTGTGGAGACCCAGTACTTC; CDR3: CSARFAVETQYF
size: many; J: TRBJ1-1; V: TRBV2; D: NA; DNA: TGTACCTCTCCCAACACTGAAGCTTTCTTT; CDR3: CTSPNTEAFF
size: many; J: TRBJ2-7; V: TRBV19; D: NA; DNA: TGTGCCAGTCACGGGAATAGGGACGAGCAGTACTTC; CDR3: CASHGNRDEQYF
size: few; J: TRBJ2-1; V: TRBV20-1; D: NA; DNA: TGCAGTGGGTGGACAGACTACAATGAGCAGTTCTTC; CDR3: CSGWTDYNEQFF
size: many; J: TRBJ1-2; V: TRBV12-3/TRBV12-4; D: NA; DNA: TGTGCCAGCAGTTCCCCTCGAGGGGGAGTTTATGGCTACACCTTC; CDR3: CASSSPRGGVYGYTF
size: many; J: TRBJ2-5; V: TRBV24-1; D: NA; DNA: TGTGCCACCAGTGATCCGCCGCTTGCGGCCCAGTACTTC; CDR3: CATSDPPLAAQYF
size: NA; J: TRBJ2-3; V: TRBV20-1; D: NA; DNA: TGCAGTGCGAATTGGGCAGATACGCAGTATTTT; CDR3: CSANWADTQYF
size: few; J: TRBJ1-5; V: TRBV10-3; D: NA; DNA: TGTGTCATCAGTGCCGGGGCCAATCAGCCCCAGCATTTT; CDR3: CVISAGANQPQHF
size: many; J: TRBJ2-7; V: TRBV29-1; D: NA; DNA: TGCAGCGTTGGGTCCCGCTACTCCTACGAGCAGTACTTC; CDR3: CSVGSRYSYEQYF
size: many; J: TRBJ2-3; V: TRBV5-1; D: NA; DNA: TGCGCCAGCGCAAAGCTTTTGGGTGCAGATACGCAGTATTTT; CDR3: CASAKLLGADTQYF
size: many; J: TRBJ1-2; V: TRBV5-4; D: NA; DNA: TGTGCCAGCAGCCCAGGGGTGAGCTATGGCTACACCTTC; CDR3: CASSPGVSYGYTF
size: few; J: TRBJ1-5; V: TRBV7-2; D: TRBD1; DNA: TGTGCCAGCAGCTTACCGAAAAACGTCCCGGGACAGGGGTTTGGTCAGCCCCAGCATTTT; CDR3: CASSLPKNVPGQGFGQPQHF
size: many; J: TRBJ1-6; V: TRBV7-2; D: NA; DNA: TGCGCCAGCAGCTTTGGGGACTCACCCCTCCACTTT; CDR3: CASSFGDSPLHF
size: NA; J: TRBJ1-5; V: TRBV5-5; D: TRBD1; DNA: TGTGCCAGCAGCTTGAGGACAGGGCAAGGTCAGCCCCAGCATTTT; CDR3: CASSLRTGQGQPQHF
size: NA; J: TRBJ2-7; V: TRBV24-1; D: NA; DNA: TGTGCCACCAGTGACTACACTACAGGGTCTTTGCAGTACTTC; CDR3: CATSDYTTGSLQYF
size: many; J: TRBJ1-5; V: TRBV10-2; D: NA; DNA: TGCGCCAGCACCCCGGGACATAGCAATCAGCCCCAGCATTTT; CDR3: CASTPGHSNQPQHF
size: NA; J: TRBJ1-5; V: TRBV20-1; D: NA; DNA: TGCAGTGCCGGGGGCAGGAGAGATCAGCCCCAGCATTTT; CDR3: CSAGGRRDQPQHF
size: many; J: TRBJ2-7; V: TRBV30; D: NA; DNA: TGTGCCTGGAGTGTTGTGCAGGGTCGGTACGAGCAGTACTTC; CDR3: CAWSVVQGRYEQYF
size: few; J: TRBJ2-2; V: TRBV10-1; D: NA; DNA: TGCGCCAGCAGTGACCCACAGCATACGAACACCGGGGAGCTGTTTTTT; CDR3: CASSDPQHTNTGELFF
size: many; J: TRBJ2-3; V: TRBV6-1; D: NA; DNA: TGTGCCAGCAGTGAAGCAAGGGTTGACACAGATACGCAGTATTTT; CDR3: CASSEARVDTDTQYF
size: NA; J: TRBJ2-6; V: TRBV5-1; D: NA; DNA: TGCGCCAGCAGCTTGGTGAGTGTGTCTGGGGCCAACGTCCTGACTTTC; CDR3: CASSLVSVSGANVLTF
size: many; J: TRBJ2-6; V: TRBV12-3/TRBV12-4; D: NA; DNA: TGTGCCAGCAGTTTAGACTCTGGGGCCAACGTCCTGACTTTC; CDR3: CASSLDSGANVLTF
size: many; J: TRBJ2-3; V: TRBV24-1; D: TRBD2; DNA: TGTGCCACCACAGCGGGAGGGCCCACAGATACGCAGTATTTT; CDR3: CATTAGGPTDTQYF
size: many; J: TRBJ2-1; V: TRBV7-2; D: NA; DNA: TGTGCCAGCAGCCAGTCGTCAGCGCTCTACAATGAGCAGTTCTTC; CDR3: CASSQSSALYNEQFF
size: many; J: TRBJ2-7; V: TRBV7-9; D: NA; DNA: TGTGCCAGCAGCTTAGATTCGGGGCCCTACGAGCAGTACTTC; CDR3: CASSLDSGPYEQYF
size: many; J: TRBJ1-1; V: TRBV5-1; D: NA; DNA: TGCGCCAGCAGCCCCGGGGACGTCCTGGCTAGGGAAGCTTTCTTT; CDR3: CASSPGDVLAREAFF
size: few; J: TRBJ1-5; V: TRBV6-5; D: NA; DNA: TGTGCCAGCAGTTACTCGCTGGCCGCCGCTCAGCCCCAGCATTTT; CDR3: CASSYSLAAAQPQHF
size: many; J: TRBJ1-1; V: TRBV6-2/TRBV6-3; D: NA; DNA: TGTGCCAGCAGTTACTCGAAGATCGCTCACTCGGAAGCTTTCTTT; CDR3: CASSYSKIAHSEAFF
size: NA; J: TRBJ1-5; V: TRBV7-2; D: TRBD1; DNA: TGTGCCAGCAGCTCCACAGGGGGCGGTGGTACTACTCAGCCCCAGCATTTT; CDR3: CASSSTGGGGTTQPQHF
size: many; J: TRBJ2-7; V: TRBV12-3/TRBV12-4; D: TRBD1; DNA: TGTGCCAGCAGACTAGGGACAGGGAGCTCCTACGAGCAGTACTTC; CDR3: CASRLGTGSSYEQYF
size: NA; J: TRBJ2-7; V: TRBV10-2; D: NA; DNA: TGCGCCAGCAGACCGGGAAGCCTCGGGGAGCAGTACTTC; CDR3: CASRPGSLGEQYF
size: NA; J: TRBJ2-2; V: TRBV20-1; D: NA; DNA: TGCAGTGCTATCCCCGGATCGAACACCGGGGAGCTGTTTTTT; CDR3: CSAIPGSNTGELFF